This is a list of T cell receptor beta chains from one sample in a study of regulatory T cells in long-lasting Graves disease. TCRdb reanalysed the multiplex PCR reads using MiXCR and keeps one entry per CDR3 protein. Altogether hundreds of thousands of distinct CDR3 sequences are present, about 14% being singletons, with the ten largest covering 20% to 25%. The sample was peripheral blood mononuclear cells (PBMCs), taken at new diagnosis, from a patient treated with antithyroid drugs. Every receptor here comes from a female donor with Graves disease. The CDR3 runs from the conserved cysteine through the conserved F or W. A D gene is named only where the DNA matches it firmly. Rows may omit the clone size; those that give it use once, few, many or a size class.

>many|TRBV3-1|15|TRBJ1-4|TRBD1
CASSGQGAGNEKLFF
TGTGCCAGCAGCGGCCAGGGGGCGGGCAATGAAAAACTGTTTTTT
>many|TRBV7-2|17|TRBJ2-5|TRBD2
CASSLLIAGGPGETQYF
TGTGCCAGCAGCTTACTCATAGCGGGAGGGCCAGGAGAGACCCAGTACTTC
>many|TRBV20-1|14|TRBJ1-1|.
CSASTRQVNTEAFF
TGCAGTGCGAGCACGAGACAGGTGAACACTGAAGCTTTCTTT
>.|TRBV7-2|14|TRBJ2-1|.
CASTFLRGHNEQFF
TGTGCCAGCACTTTCTTAAGGGGACACAATGAGCAGTTCTTC
>.|TRBV12-3/TRBV12-4|14|TRBJ2-5|.
CASSSSGDQETQYF
TGTGCCAGCAGTTCCTCCGGTGATCAAGAGACCCAGTACTTC
>.|TRBV5-1|14|TRBJ2-1|.
CASSGGTGYNEQFF
TGCGCCAGCAGCGGGGGGACGGGATACAATGAGCAGTTCTTC
>many|TRBV2|14|TRBJ1-3|.
CASRDGTSGNTIYF
TGTGCCAGCAGGGACGGTACCTCTGGAAACACCATATATTTT
>many|TRBV28|15|TRBJ2-2|.
CASRSWRRSTGELFF
TGTGCCAGCAGGTCATGGCGGCGCAGCACCGGGGAGCTGTTTTTT
>few|TRBV15|15|TRBJ1-1|.
CATSRDDGWNTEAFF
TGTGCCACCAGCAGAGACGATGGCTGGAACACTGAAGCTTTCTTT
>few|TRBV5-5|18|TRBJ2-1|TRBD2
CASSLSPSGGANVHEQFF
TGTGCCAGCAGCTTGAGTCCTAGCGGGGGGGCGAACGTCCATGAGCAGTTCTTC
>many|TRBV12-3/TRBV12-4|12|TRBJ2-7|.
CASSPEGDEQYF
TGTGCCAGCAGTCCCGAGGGGGACGAGCAGTACTTC
>few|TRBV12-3/TRBV12-4|13|TRBJ2-1|.
CASSPGQYNEQFF
TGTGCCAGCAGTCCGGGCCAATACAATGAGCAGTTCTTC
>few|TRBV4-2|13|TRBJ2-2|.
CASYYDVTGELFF
TGTGCCAGCTATTACGACGTCACCGGGGAGCTGTTTTTT
>many|TRBV9|15|TRBJ1-4|TRBD1
CASSGHQGAGEKLFF
TGTGCCAGCAGCGGACATCAGGGGGCGGGCGAAAAACTGTTTTTT
>many|TRBV20-1|12|TRBJ1-1|TRBD1
CSAHAGGTEAFF
TGCAGTGCCCATGCAGGGGGCACTGAAGCTTTCTTT